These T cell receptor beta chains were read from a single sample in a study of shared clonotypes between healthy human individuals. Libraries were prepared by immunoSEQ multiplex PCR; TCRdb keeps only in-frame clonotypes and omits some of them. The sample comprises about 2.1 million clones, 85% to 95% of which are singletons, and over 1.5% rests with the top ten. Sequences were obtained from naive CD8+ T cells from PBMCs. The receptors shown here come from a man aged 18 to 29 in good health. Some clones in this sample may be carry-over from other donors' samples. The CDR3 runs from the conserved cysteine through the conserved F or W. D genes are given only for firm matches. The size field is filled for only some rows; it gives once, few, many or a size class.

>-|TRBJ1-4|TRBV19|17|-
TGTGCCAGTAGTATAGGTCTAACAAATAGGGCTAATGAAAAACTGTTTTTT
CASSIGLTNRANEKLFF
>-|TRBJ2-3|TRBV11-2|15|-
TGTGCCAGCAGCGGAAGGCGACGAGGCACGGATACGCAGTATTTT
CASSGRRRGTDTQYF
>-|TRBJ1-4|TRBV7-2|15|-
TGTGCCAGCAGCCCAGGGGAGGATAGAACTGAAAAACTGTTTTTT
CASSPGEDRTEKLFF
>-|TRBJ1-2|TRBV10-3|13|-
TGTGCCATCATGAAGGGAGGAGGCTATGGCTACACCTTC
CAIMKGGGYGYTF
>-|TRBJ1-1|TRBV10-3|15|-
TGTGCCATCAGTGAGTCGGTACAGTTGAACACTGAAGCTTTCTTT
CAISESVQLNTEAFF
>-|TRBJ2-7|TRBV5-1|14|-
TGCGCCAGCAAGGCGGGGCCAGGGTCCTACGAGCAGTACTTC
CASKAGPGSYEQYF
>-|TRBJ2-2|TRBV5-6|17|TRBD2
TGTGCCAGCAGCCCGGGACTAGCGGAGTCGAACACCGGGGAGCTGTTTTTT
CASSPGLAESNTGELFF
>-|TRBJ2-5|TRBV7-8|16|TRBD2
TGTGCCAGCAGCTGGGGACTAGCGGGAGCCCAAGAGACCCAGTACTTC
CASSWGLAGAQETQYF
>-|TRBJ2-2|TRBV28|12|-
TGTGCCAGCAGGGACCGGGTCGGGGAGCTGTTTTTT
CASRDRVGELFF
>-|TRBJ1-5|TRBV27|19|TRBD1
TGTGCCAGCAGTTTTAGGGGGGCAGGGGGCAATTTCGGCAATCAGCCCCAGCATTTT
CASSFRGAGGNFGNQPQHF
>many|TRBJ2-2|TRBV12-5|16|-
TGTGCTAGTGGTTTGCTAATGCCGCAGGGAACCGGGGAGCTGTTTTTT
CASGLLMPQGTGELFF